The 31 T cell receptor beta chains below were found in one sample sequenced in a study of blood T cell repertoires in COVID-19. Here immunoSEQ multiplex PCR was the method, and the copy in TCRdb shows in-frame clones only, minus some. The sample lists almost 500,000 clones; 70% to 90% were seen once. The sample consisted of PBMCs or T cells enriched from blood (not recorded which). Receptor source: a woman aged 60-75 years who had recovered from COVID-19.

In this sample, this clone turned up once. This chain uses TRBV6-1 with TRBJ1-1; D is undetermined. Trimming left V 0 bases short and J 11 bases short, with 16 bases between. In germline, CDR1 is MNHNS, CDR2 SASEGT. This CDR3 has 14 residues. The CDR3 region is CASSEARINRKAFF. The DNA for the CDR3 is TGTGCCAGCAGTGAAGCGAGGATAAACCGGAAGGCTTTCTTT.

The genes are TRBV7-8 and TRBJ1-1, with 8 bases that match TRBD1. Losses at the gene ends were 1 base for V and 8 bases for J; bases not matched to a gene: 6. This CDR3 has 14 amino acids. Germline V gives CDR1 SGHVS, CDR2 FQNEAQ. The CDR3 sequence is CASSLGLRQGEAFF. As DNA, the CDR3 is TGTGCCAGCAGCTTAGGTTTGCGACAGGGGGAAGCTTTCTTT.

This clone was observed a few times. CDR3 sequence reads: CASSPQGAYQPQHF. CDR3 in DNA: TGTGCCAGCTCACCACAGGGGGCATATCAGCCCCAGCATTTT. The V call is TRBV18, the J call TRBJ1-5; 7 bases match TRBD1. The junction had 2 bases not matched to a gene; V was cut back by 1 base and J by 5 bases. The CDR3 extends over 14 amino acids. Germline lookup yields CDR1 KGHSH and CDR2 LQKENI.

J is TRBJ2-7 and V is TRBV14; D is ambiguous. Trimming removed 0 bases at V and 6 bases at J, with 21 bases between. Looked up from germline, CDR1 is SGHDN and CDR2 is FVKESK. The CDR3 runs to 17 residues. The CDR3 here is CASSQESSPTRRREQYV. CDR3 DNA: TGTGCCAGCAGCCAAGAGAGTTCCCCGACAAGGCGACGCGAGCAGTACGTC.

The CDR3 DNA reads as TGCGCCAGCAGCCAAACCGCGGGGGGAGATCAGCCCCAGCATTTT. Residues: CASSQTAGGDQPQHF. The chain uses TRBV4-1 and TRBJ1-5; tentatively, D is TRBD1 (5 bases). Trimming cost V 2 bases and J 5 bases, with 13 bases left between them. Germline CDR1 MGHRA, CDR2 YSYEKL. The CDR3 consists of 15 residues.

V gene TRBV2 combines with J gene TRBJ2-1; 7 bases agree with TRBD2. With 9 bases clipped from V and 6 bases from J, the junction kept 2 bases outside the gene matches. The CDR3 contains 11 residues. Germline V lookup: CDR1 SNHLY, CDR2 FYNNEI. The chain's CDR3 is CARERGNEQFF. The CDR3 DNA reads TGTGCCAGGGAGCGGGGCAATGAGCAGTTCTTC.

The rearrangement joins TRBV2 to TRBJ2-2, with TRBD2 matching over 9 bases. Germline values: CDR1 SNHLY, CDR2 FYNNEI. The CDR3 totals 15 residues. V trimming: 8 bases; J trimming: 5 bases; junction bases outside the gene matches: 9. The CDR3 region is CASLRTSAMTGELFF. The CDR3 DNA reads TGTGCCAGCCTTCGGACTAGCGCTATGACCGGGGAGCTGTTTTTT.

The J gene is TRBJ2-7, the V gene TRBV1; the table's TRBD2 call for D was not verified on the DNA. TRBV1 is noted as a pseudogene. This CDR3 is built from 10 residues. In DNA form, the CDR3 reads TGCACCAGCGACGGGGACGAGCAGTACGTC. It specifies CTSDGDEQYV.

Points on this clone: The sample contains more than one DNA sequence encoding this CDR3. The V and J genes are TRBV7-2 and TRBJ1-3; TRBD1 agrees at 9 bases. This CDR3 comprises 14 residues. CDR1 and CDR2 (germline): SGHTA, FQGNSA. Trimming cost V 5 bases and J 4 bases; bases outside gene matches: 3. CDR3 loop: CASSLGQGGNTIYF. For the CDR3, the DNA is TGTGCCAGCAGCCTGGGACAGGGAGGAAACACCATATATTTT. The full variable domain, its missing parts supplied by reference TRBV7-2 and TRBJ1-3, is GAGVSQSPSNKVTEKGKDVELRCDPISGHTALYWYRQSLGQGLEFLIYFQGNSAPDKSGLPSDRFSAERTGGSVSTLTIQRTQQEDSAVYLCASSLGQGGNTIYFGEGSWLTVV.

The genes are TRBV12-3 or TRBV12-4 and TRBJ1-5; 7 bases line up with TRBD1. This CDR3 has 13 residues. The junction had 4 bases not matched to a gene; V was cut back by 6 bases and J by 5 bases. The CDR3 reads CASRSTGDQPQHF. The CDR3 DNA is TGTGCCAGCAGATCTACAGGGGATCAGCCCCAGCATTTT.

The V and J genes are TRBV9 and TRBJ2-5; unclear D gene. V lost 2 bases to trimming and J lost 4 bases, with 21 bases between them. CDR1 and CDR2 (germline): SGDLS, YYNGEE. CDR3 length: 17 residues. For the CDR3, the DNA is TGTGCCAGCAGCGTGGGTTCAGGCAGGTTGGGCCCAGAGACCCAGTACTTC. It codes for CASSVGSGRLGPETQYF.

The chain has TRBV19 and TRBJ2-7; 10 bases match TRBD1. V trimming: 3 bases; J trimming: 3 bases; junction bases outside the gene matches: 2. Germline CDR1 and CDR2: LNHDA and SQIVND (reference sequence). The CDR3 spans 14 residues. CDR3 nucleotide sequence: TGTGCCAGTAGTATGACAGGGGGCCTCTACGAGCAGTACTTC. Protein product: CASSMTGGLYEQYF.

The rearrangement links TRBV2 to TRBJ2-7, with D perhaps TRBD1 (6 bases). The germline CDR1 and CDR2 sequences are SNHLY and FYNNEI. This CDR3 contains 15 residues. Between the trimmed V and J ends, which lost 1 base and 3 bases, there was a span of 13 bases. The DNA for the CDR3 is TGTGCCAGCAGTGAAGACAGGGCTGGAGTCTACGAGCAGTACTTC. This translates into CASSEDRAGVYEQYF.

For the CDR3, the DNA is TGTGCCAGCATCTCTCCCCTGGAGGGCAATTCACCCCTCCACTTT. This sequence encodes CASISPLEGNSPLHF. This chain connects TRBV6-5 to TRBJ1-6; no clear D. The CDR3 length is 15 residues. V was pared by 7 bases and J by 7 bases, with 17 bases between. Germline assignment: CDR1 MNHEY and CDR2 SVGAGI.

The CDR3: CASSLATPLSGANVLTF. The CDR3 coding sequence is TGTGCCAGCAGCTTAGCCACCCCACTCTCTGGGGCCAACGTCCTGACTTTC. The J gene is TRBJ2-6, the V gene TRBV7-2, with no clear D. In germline, CDR1 is SGHTA, CDR2 FQGNSA. The V end lost 0 bases, the J end lost 0 bases, and 9 bases lay between the germline ends. This CDR3 spans 17 amino acids.

This rearrangement joins TRBV11-3 to TRBJ2-2; TRBD1 is a possible D gene (5 bases). CDR3 length: 14 amino acids. Deletions cut 4 bases from V and 1 base from J, with 7 bases between. Germline CDR1 is SGHNT and CDR2 is YENEEA. CDR3 region: CASSSDKNTGELFF. DNA of the CDR3: TGTGCCAGCAGCTCGGACAAGAACACCGGGGAGCTGTTTTTT.

J is TRBJ2-3 and V is TRBV18; tentatively, D is TRBD2 (5 bases). The CDR3 length is 15 residues. With 3 bases removed from V and 2 bases from J, the gap between germline ends came to 12 bases. In germline, CDR1 is KGHSH, CDR2 LQKENI. The CDR3 coding sequence is TGTGCCAGCTCACCGGGCCGGGGAAACACAGATACGCAGTATTTT. Translating it yields CASSPGRGNTDTQYF.

The chain couples TRBV5-1 to TRBJ2-1, with no clear D. The CDR3 is 13 residues long. V lost 0 bases to trimming and J lost 3 bases, with 4 bases between them. Germline CDR1 is SGHRS and CDR2 is YFSETQ. The CDR3 reads CASSLASYNEQFF. CDR3 coding DNA: TGCGCCAGCAGCTTGGCTAGCTACAATGAGCAGTTCTTC.

The chain is built from TRBV6-7 and TRBJ2-3; D is perhaps TRBD1 (7 bases). TRBV6-7 is an open reading frame, and its role is uncertain. Trimming left V 6 bases short and J 6 bases short, with 16 bases between. This CDR3 contains 14 residues. The CDR3, as DNA: TGTGCCAGCAGACCGCAGGGGGGTTCTGATACGCAGTATTTT. Its translation: CASRPQGGSDTQYF.

The chain recombines TRBV3-1 (or the pseudogene TRBV3-2) with TRBJ2-1; D might be TRBD2 (5 bases). The V gene lost 6 bases and the J gene lost 1 base, with 10 bases spanning the gap. CDR1 LGHDT and CDR2 YNNKEL come from the germline V gene (reference sequence). CDR3 size: 14 residues. The CDR3 DNA sequence: TGTGCCAGCAGATGGGCGGGTTCCTACAATGAGCAGTTCTTC. Residues: CASRWAGSYNEQFF.

The chain carries TRBV4-1 and TRBJ1-3; 7 positions match TRBD1. This CDR3 has 15 residues. Germline loops: CDR1 MGHRA, CDR2 YSYEKL. Trimming at V came to 0 bases and at J to 3 bases, leaving 2 bases not matched to a gene. The CDR3 here is CASSQDQGVGNTIYF. CDR3 sequence (DNA): TGCGCCAGCAGCCAAGATCAGGGGGTTGGAAACACCATATATTTT.

This clone has just one count. J is TRBJ2-2 and V is TRBV7-2; no firm D call. The germline V gene has CDR1 SGHTA and CDR2 FQGNSA. The CDR3 loop spans 16 amino acids. Trimming took off 5 bases at V and 0 bases at J, with 13 bases between the two ends. This CDR3 reads CASSTFRVSNTGELFF. The DNA for the CDR3 is TGTGCCAGCAGCACCTTCCGGGTTTCGAACACCGGGGAGCTGTTTTTT.

V usage is TRBV6-5 and J usage is TRBJ2-7; 7 nucleotides align to TRBD1. CDR3 length: 15 residues. CDR1 and CDR2 from the germline V gene are MNHEY and SVGAGI. The V segment lost 6 bases and the J segment 0 bases; nucleotides outside the gene matches: 8. DNA of the CDR3: TGTGCCAGCAGCCAGGGACAGACCTTCTCCTACGAGCAGTACTTC. Encoded protein: CASSQGQTFSYEQYF.

The chain employs TRBV25-1 and TRBJ2-7; TRBD1 aligns across 7 bases. V lost 3 bases and J lost 4; bases outside the gene matches: 9. There are 15 residues in the CDR3. Germline V gene sequence: CDR1 MGHDK, CDR2 SYGVNS. The chain's CDR3 is CASSEPGQVVYEQYV. The CDR3 DNA reads as TGTGCCAGCAGTGAGCCAGGACAGGTGGTATACGAGCAGTACGTC.

Points on this clone: The same CDR3 also results from other DNA sequences found in this sample. The rearrangement joins TRBV7-2 to TRBJ1-1, with D maybe TRBD1 (5 bases). V was trimmed by 5 bases and J by 4 bases, leaving 14 bases between them. CDR1 and CDR2 (germline): SGHTA, FQGNSA. This CDR3 region has 14 residues. In nucleotides, the CDR3 is TGTGCCAGCAGCCTAGGTGGGGGGACCACTGAAGCTTTCTTT. Protein: CASSLGGGTTEAFF.

V usage is TRBV23-1 and J usage is TRBJ1-5, with a weak D call TRBD1 (5 bases). TRBV23-1 is reported as an ORF; its role is uncertain. The CDR3 is made up of 18 amino acids. Trimming cost V 3 bases and J 0 bases, with 18 bases left between them. CDR3 region: CASSHSSRQLYSNQPQHF. CDR3 DNA: TGCGCCAGCAGTCACTCGTCCCGACAGTTATATAGCAATCAGCCCCAGCATTTT.

The chain uses TRBV12-3 or TRBV12-4 and TRBJ1-2; D might be TRBD1 (6 bases). V dropped 7 bases and J dropped 7 bases, with 16 bases sitting between them. The CDR3 covers 13 residues. CDR3 amino acids: CASKYRRGGGYTF. CDR3 in DNA: TGTGCCAGCAAGTATCGCAGGGGCGGTGGCTACACCTTC.

The rearrangement links TRBV27 to TRBJ1-2, with TRBD1 matching 7 bases. Germline CDR1 MNHEY, CDR2 SMNVEV (reference sequence). The ends lost 5 bases at V and 6 bases at J; junction bases unmatched: 12. CDR3 length equals 15 residues. CDR3 nucleotide sequence: TGTGCCAGCAGTCCTCGACAGGGAGGATTTGATGGCTACACCTTC. It translates to CASSPRQGGFDGYTF.

The rearrangement links TRBV5-1 to TRBJ1-4; 9 positions agree with TRBD1. CDR3 length: 17 residues. V lost 4 bases, J lost 0 bases, and 7 bases stayed unmatched. Germline V gene lookup returns CDR1 SGHRS and CDR2 YFSETQ. The CDR3 DNA is TGCGCCAGCAGCCTGGGGACAGGGTACTCAACTAATGAAAAACTGTTTTTT. Protein: CASSLGTGYSTNEKLFF. Using reference TRBV5-1 and TRBJ1-4 for the parts outside the CDR3, the full variable domain is KAGVTQTPRYLIKTRGQQVTLSCSPISGHRSVSWYQQTPGQGLQFLFEYFSETQRNKGNFPGRFSGRQFSNSRSEMNVSTLELGDSALYLCASSLGTGYSTNEKLFFGSGTQLSVL.

V usage is TRBV4-1 and J usage is TRBJ2-3, with D uncertain. Germline CDR1 is MGHRA and CDR2 is YSYEKL. V was pared by 0 bases and J by 0 bases, with 4 bases between. This CDR3 has 14 amino acids. The CDR3 sequence: CASSQDLSTDTQYF. In DNA, the CDR3 is TGCGCCAGCAGCCAAGATTTAAGCACAGATACGCAGTATTTT.

This chain links TRBV11-2 with TRBJ1-1; D is possibly TRBD1 (5 bases). Germline CDR1 is SGHAT and CDR2 is FQNNGV. This CDR3 region has 14 residues. Between the trimmed V and J ends, which lost 3 bases and 2 bases, there was a span of 10 bases. This chain's CDR3 is CASSLDTANTEAFF. CDR3 bases: TGTGCCAGCAGCTTGGACACGGCTAACACTGAAGCTTTCTTT.